These T cell receptor beta chains were read from a single sample in a study of cytomegalovirus exposure and HLA in healthy donors. Assay: immunoSEQ multiplex PCR; the TCRdb copy retains only in-frame clones and omits some. The profile shows fewer than 180,000 clones, 79% of them singletons. Sequenced input: PBMCs. Receptors originate from a man between 45 and 60 years old in good health and CMV-seropositive. The CDR3 runs from the conserved cysteine through the conserved F or W. A D gene is named only where the DNA matches it firmly. Clone size is stated in some rows and not others, as once, few, many or a class when expanded.

j_call: TRBJ2-1
clone_size: .
d_call: TRBD2
v_call: TRBV5-1
cdr3_nt: TGTGCCAGCAGCCTAGCGGGAGCTCGGGAGCAGTTCTTC
cdr3_aa: CASSLAGAREQFF

j_call: TRBJ2-5
clone_size: .
d_call: .
v_call: TRBV4-1
cdr3_nt: TGCGCCAGCAGCCTAGCGGCCAAAGCACAAGAGACCCAGTACTTC
cdr3_aa: CASSLAAKAQETQYF

j_call: TRBJ2-7
clone_size: .
d_call: .
v_call: TRBV5-1
cdr3_nt: TGCGCCAGCAGTTCGCAGGGTCAGATCTACGAGCAGTACTTC
cdr3_aa: CASSSQGQIYEQYF

j_call: TRBJ2-7
clone_size: once
d_call: .
v_call: TRBV9
cdr3_nt: TGTGCCAGCAGCGCAGACGGGGATAGCTCCTACGAGCAGTACTTC
cdr3_aa: CASSADGDSSYEQYF

j_call: TRBJ2-5
clone_size: .
d_call: .
v_call: TRBV15
cdr3_nt: TGTGCCACCAGCAGAGTGAGGGTGGGGGCCCAAGAGACCCAGTACTTC
cdr3_aa: CATSRVRVGAQETQYF

j_call: TRBJ1-5
clone_size: once
d_call: .
v_call: TRBV21-1
cdr3_nt: TGTGCCAGCTTAAAAGGGCCCCGGGACAGGGGTCGTCAGCCCCAGCATTTT
cdr3_aa: CASLKGPRDRGRQPQHF

j_call: TRBJ2-4
clone_size: once
d_call: TRBD2
v_call: TRBV7-2
cdr3_nt: TGTGCCAGCAGCGTAGCGGGCCTAGCCAAAAACATTCAGTACTTC
cdr3_aa: CASSVAGLAKNIQYF

j_call: TRBJ1-2
clone_size: .
d_call: TRBD1
v_call: TRBV30
cdr3_nt: TGTGCCTGGAACCACGACAGGGAGAGGGGCTACACCTTC
cdr3_aa: CAWNHDRERGYTF

j_call: TRBJ2-2
clone_size: .
d_call: .
v_call: TRBV28
cdr3_nt: TGTGCCAGCAGTTCCGGAAACAGGGACACCGGGGAGCTGTTTTTT
cdr3_aa: CASSSGNRDTGELFF

j_call: TRBJ2-2
clone_size: few
d_call: TRBD2
v_call: TRBV6-4
cdr3_nt: TGTGCCAGCAGTGACGGCGCTAGCGGGAGGGTAGACACCGGGGAGCTGTTTTTT
cdr3_aa: CASSDGASGRVDTGELFF

j_call: TRBJ2-3
clone_size: once
d_call: .
v_call: TRBV28
cdr3_nt: TGTGCCAGCAGTTTTGAGTGGGAGGACCCAGATACGCAGTATTTT
cdr3_aa: CASSFEWEDPDTQYF

j_call: TRBJ2-5
clone_size: .
d_call: TRBD1
v_call: TRBV29-1
cdr3_nt: TGCAGCGAAGCACAGGGGATGGAGACCCAGTACTTC
cdr3_aa: CSEAQGMETQYF

j_call: TRBJ2-1
clone_size: .
d_call: TRBD2
v_call: TRBV7-9
cdr3_nt: TGTGCCAGCAGATCTCAGCTAGCGGGTTCGGATGAGCAGTTCTTC
cdr3_aa: CASRSQLAGSDEQFF

j_call: TRBJ2-3
clone_size: .
d_call: TRBD2
v_call: TRBV7-3
cdr3_nt: TGTGCCAGCAGCTTAAATCCTAGCGGGAGAAGTAGCACAGATACGCAGTATTTT
cdr3_aa: CASSLNPSGRSSTDTQYF

j_call: TRBJ2-3
clone_size: .
d_call: TRBD1
v_call: TRBV27
cdr3_nt: TGTGCCAGCAGCTCCCTGGACAGGGTAGTGGGGAATACGCAGTATTTT
cdr3_aa: CASSSLDRVVGNTQYF

j_call: TRBJ2-1
clone_size: .
d_call: TRBD1
v_call: TRBV29-1
cdr3_nt: TGCAGCGTAGACAGGGGGCGAAGGAATGAGCAGTTCTTC
cdr3_aa: CSVDRGRRNEQFF

j_call: TRBJ2-5
clone_size: .
d_call: TRBD1
v_call: TRBV5-4
cdr3_nt: TGTGCCAGCAGCTGGGACAGGGATCAGGAGACCCAGTACTTC
cdr3_aa: CASSWDRDQETQYF

j_call: TRBJ2-1
clone_size: .
d_call: .
v_call: TRBV11-3
cdr3_nt: TGTGCCAGCAGCCGGACGGGGTTCGGAAATGAGCAGTTCTTC
cdr3_aa: CASSRTGFGNEQFF

j_call: TRBJ2-7
clone_size: .
d_call: TRBD2
v_call: TRBV28
cdr3_nt: TGTGCCAGCAGCCGGGGACTAGCTCCCTCCTACGAGCAGTACTTC
cdr3_aa: CASSRGLAPSYEQYF

j_call: TRBJ1-5
clone_size: .
d_call: .
v_call: TRBV30
cdr3_nt: TGTGCCTGGAGTGAAGGGGAATGGCCCCAGCATTTT
cdr3_aa: CAWSEGEWPQHF

j_call: TRBJ2-5
clone_size: .
d_call: TRBD1
v_call: TRBV5-5
cdr3_nt: TGTGCCAGCAGCATTCATTTTCCGGGACAGGGGGCTGTGGGCCGGTACTTC
cdr3_aa: CASSIHFPGQGAVGRYF

j_call: TRBJ2-2
clone_size: .
d_call: .
v_call: TRBV27
cdr3_nt: TGTGCCAGCAGTTTAAGGGGGACCGGGGAGCTGTTTTTT
cdr3_aa: CASSLRGTGELFF

j_call: TRBJ2-1
clone_size: .
d_call: TRBD2
v_call: TRBV4-1
cdr3_nt: TGCGCCAGCAGCCCGACTAGCGGGAGGGCCAATGAGCAGTTCTTC
cdr3_aa: CASSPTSGRANEQFF

j_call: TRBJ1-2
clone_size: .
d_call: TRBD1
v_call: TRBV6-1
cdr3_nt: TGTGCCAGCAGTGTGGGACAGGGTCATAACTATGGCTACACCTTC
cdr3_aa: CASSVGQGHNYGYTF

j_call: TRBJ1-2
clone_size: .
d_call: .
v_call: TRBV19
cdr3_nt: TGTGCCAGCCGCCGCGGAGTAACTAACTATGGCTACACCTTC
cdr3_aa: CASRRGVTNYGYTF

j_call: TRBJ2-7
clone_size: .
d_call: TRBD2
v_call: TRBV5-1
cdr3_nt: TGCGCCAGCAGCCAAGGACTAGCGGACTCCTACGAGCAGTACTTC
cdr3_aa: CASSQGLADSYEQYF

j_call: TRBJ2-1
clone_size: .
d_call: TRBD2
v_call: TRBV6-1
cdr3_nt: TGTGCCAGCAGTGAAGCGCTTCGGGGTAGCGGGGGTATAGAGGAGCAGTTCTTC
cdr3_aa: CASSEALRGSGGIEEQFF

j_call: TRBJ2-1
clone_size: .
d_call: .
v_call: TRBV30
cdr3_nt: TGTGCCTGGAGTCGCCTTGTGGACACTTACTACAATGAGCAGTTCTTC
cdr3_aa: CAWSRLVDTYYNEQFF

j_call: TRBJ1-5
clone_size: few
d_call: TRBD1
v_call: TRBV10-2
cdr3_nt: TGCGCCAGCAGTGGGCCGGGACAGGGTAGCAATCAGCCCCAGCATTTT
cdr3_aa: CASSGPGQGSNQPQHF

j_call: TRBJ2-5
clone_size: once
d_call: TRBD2
v_call: TRBV5-1
cdr3_nt: TGCGCCAGCAGCCGCGGACTAGTGTCAATTTCGGAACAAGAGACCCAGTACTTC
cdr3_aa: CASSRGLVSISEQETQYF

j_call: TRBJ2-5
clone_size: .
d_call: TRBD1
v_call: TRBV19
cdr3_nt: TGTGCCAGTAGTACGCCGGGACAGGGGTTGGAGACCCAGTACTTC
cdr3_aa: CASSTPGQGLETQYF

j_call: TRBJ1-4
clone_size: .
d_call: .
v_call: TRBV19
cdr3_nt: TGTGCCAGTAGTACTACTTTCACTAATGAAAAACTGTTTTTT
cdr3_aa: CASSTTFTNEKLFF

j_call: TRBJ1-2
clone_size: few
d_call: .
v_call: TRBV9
cdr3_nt: TGTGCCAGCAGCGTAGCTCTCGATCCGGGGGGCTACACCTTC
cdr3_aa: CASSVALDPGGYTF

j_call: TRBJ2-7
clone_size: .
d_call: TRBD2
v_call: TRBV7-6
cdr3_nt: TGTGCCAGCAGCCCTAGCGGGAGCTCCTACGAGCAGTACTTC
cdr3_aa: CASSPSGSSYEQYF

j_call: TRBJ2-1
clone_size: once
d_call: .
v_call: TRBV6-1
cdr3_nt: TGTGCCACCGCCGGGAACGGCAATGAGCAGTTCTTC
cdr3_aa: CATAGNGNEQFF

j_call: TRBJ2-1
clone_size: .
d_call: TRBD1
v_call: TRBV11-3
cdr3_nt: TGTGCCAGCAGCTTAGTAACCGGGACAGGGCCCTCAGACCGATACAATGAGCAGTTCTTC
cdr3_aa: CASSLVTGTGPSDRYNEQFF

j_call: TRBJ2-3
clone_size: once
d_call: .
v_call: TRBV15
cdr3_nt: TGTGCCACCAGCAGAGTGAGGGGGTCAGTTACAGATACGCAGTATTTT
cdr3_aa: CATSRVRGSVTDTQYF

j_call: TRBJ1-2
clone_size: .
d_call: TRBD1
v_call: TRBV6-1
cdr3_nt: TGTGCCAGCAGTGAAGGTCGGACGGGACAGGGTAACTATGGCTACACCTTC
cdr3_aa: CASSEGRTGQGNYGYTF

j_call: TRBJ2-1
clone_size: .
d_call: TRBD2
v_call: TRBV5-4
cdr3_nt: TGTGCCAGCAGCTCACGGACTAGCGGGAGCGTGAATGAGCAGTTCTTC
cdr3_aa: CASSSRTSGSVNEQFF

j_call: TRBJ1-1
clone_size: .
d_call: TRBD1
v_call: TRBV23-1
cdr3_nt: TGCGCCAGCAGCAGTCCGGGACAGGGGGCGCATACGTTGGACACTGAAGCTTTCTTT
cdr3_aa: CASSSPGQGAHTLDTEAFF

j_call: TRBJ1-6
clone_size: .
d_call: .
v_call: TRBV6-6
cdr3_nt: TGTGCCAGCAGCGGCGAATCCCGGGTTTATAATTCACCCCTCCACTTT
cdr3_aa: CASSGESRVYNSPLHF

j_call: TRBJ2-5
clone_size: .
d_call: .
v_call: TRBV7-6
cdr3_nt: TGTGCCAGCAGCTTTACGATCCGACTGGAGACCCAGTACTTC
cdr3_aa: CASSFTIRLETQYF

j_call: TRBJ2-3
clone_size: .
d_call: .
v_call: TRBV5-1
cdr3_nt: TGCGCCAGCAGCTCCCGCGGGACAGATACGCAGTATTTT
cdr3_aa: CASSSRGTDTQYF

j_call: TRBJ1-3
clone_size: .
d_call: TRBD1
v_call: TRBV18
cdr3_nt: TGTGCCAGCTCACCGGAGACAGGGGCTGGAAACACCATATATTTT
cdr3_aa: CASSPETGAGNTIYF

j_call: TRBJ2-1
clone_size: .
d_call: TRBD1
v_call: TRBV10-1
cdr3_nt: TGCGCCAGCAGTGAGGACAGGGGGCATGATGAGCAGTTCTTC
cdr3_aa: CASSEDRGHDEQFF

j_call: TRBJ2-1
clone_size: .
d_call: .
v_call: TRBV28
cdr3_nt: TGTGCCAGCAGTTCGAGCGGGACAGGAGTGGCTGAGCAGTTCTTC
cdr3_aa: CASSSSGTGVAEQFF

j_call: TRBJ2-1
clone_size: .
d_call: TRBD2
v_call: TRBV25-1
cdr3_nt: TGTGCCAGCAGTGCTCGACTAGCGGGAGGTGAGCAGTTCTTC
cdr3_aa: CASSARLAGGEQFF

j_call: TRBJ1-6
clone_size: .
d_call: .
v_call: TRBV5-1
cdr3_nt: TGCGCCAGCAGCTCCGGGACATCAGGGTATAATCCACCCCTCCACTTT
cdr3_aa: CASSSGTSGYNPPLHF

j_call: TRBJ2-7
clone_size: .
d_call: TRBD2
v_call: TRBV19
cdr3_nt: TGTGCCAGTAGAGCTTCCCCGCTAGCGGGAGTGGGTACCTACGAGCAGTACTTC
cdr3_aa: CASRASPLAGVGTYEQYF

j_call: TRBJ1-2
clone_size: .
d_call: .
v_call: TRBV10-3
cdr3_nt: TGTGCCATCAGTGAGACAGGGATGGAGGGCTACACCTTC
cdr3_aa: CAISETGMEGYTF

j_call: TRBJ1-1
clone_size: .
d_call: .
v_call: TRBV7-2
cdr3_nt: TGTGCCAGCAGCTTAGCCGGAGGAAACACTGAAGCTTTCTTT
cdr3_aa: CASSLAGGNTEAFF

j_call: TRBJ2-7
clone_size: few
d_call: TRBD1
v_call: TRBV14
cdr3_nt: TGTGCCAGCAGTCAAACCCGACAGGGGCCCTACGAGCAGTACTTC
cdr3_aa: CASSQTRQGPYEQYF

j_call: TRBJ2-6
clone_size: many
d_call: .
v_call: TRBV4-1
cdr3_nt: TGCGCCAGCAGCCAAAGCCCCATCGACAGGTCCTACACTGGGGCCAACGTCCTGACTTTC
cdr3_aa: CASSQSPIDRSYTGANVLTF

j_call: TRBJ1-2
clone_size: .
d_call: TRBD1
v_call: TRBV6-5
cdr3_nt: TGTGCCAGCAGCCTACTGGGGACAGGGGATGGCTACACCTTC
cdr3_aa: CASSLLGTGDGYTF

j_call: TRBJ2-7
clone_size: .
d_call: TRBD2
v_call: TRBV28
cdr3_nt: TGTGCCAGCAGCAGAGCGGGGGGGGCGTGGGGTTCCGAGCAGTACTTC
cdr3_aa: CASSRAGGAWGSEQYF

j_call: TRBJ1-3
clone_size: .
d_call: TRBD1
v_call: TRBV5-4
cdr3_nt: TGTGCCAGCAGCATCGACAGGGGGTTTGGAAACACCATATATTTT
cdr3_aa: CASSIDRGFGNTIYF